These 18 T cell receptor beta chains came from one sample sequenced in a study of cytomegalovirus exposure and HLA in healthy donors. Primers: 60 Vbeta forward and 13 Jbeta reverse. Data came from immunoSEQ multiplex PCR; TCRdb stores just in-frame clones and leaves some out. This sample yields about 160,000 clones, of which roughly 87% are seen a single time; more than 1.3% belongs to the top ten. The sequenced material came from PBMCs. The receptors stem from a girl aged 5-17 years in good health and CMV-seropositive.

The chain links TRBV29-1 to TRBJ1-2; D gene unclear. V gave up 5 bases and J gave up 4 bases, with 14 bases separating them. The CDR3 has 13 residues. Germline assignment: CDR1 SQVTM and CDR2 ANQGSEA. The CDR3 is CSVLGEAPYGYTF. CDR3 bases: TGCAGCGTTCTAGGTGAAGCACCCTATGGCTACACCTTC.

CDR3 region: CASSDEGGSYNEQFF. In DNA form, the CDR3 reads TGCGCCAGCTCGGATGAGGGCGGCTCCTACAATGAGCAGTTCTTC. J is TRBJ2-1 and V is TRBV5-1, with a possible D match to TRBD2 (5 bases). Germline assignment: CDR1 SGHRS and CDR2 YFSETQ. This CDR3 is 15 amino acids long. Between the trimmed V and J ends, which lost 7 bases and 0 bases, there was a span of 14 bases.

A word on this clone: The junction departs from germline at one end; a sequencing error may be responsible. The rearrangement links TRBV6-1 to TRBJ1-6; D uncertain. CDR3 length: 13 residues. Germline values: CDR1 MNHNS, CDR2 SASEGT. For the CDR3, the DNA is TGTGCCAGCAGAGAAGGCGGAATCGGGACCCTCCACTTT. Translating gives CASREGGIGTLHF.

This clone appeared a few times. The V call is TRBV28, the J call TRBJ1-2; maybe TRBD1 (6 bases). This CDR3 spans 16 amino acids. V dropped 3 bases and J dropped 4 bases, with 18 bases sitting between them. Germline V gene lookup returns CDR1 MDHEN and CDR2 SYDVKM. The CDR3 spells CASSFPTGGGGYGYTF. CDR3 coding DNA: TGTGCCAGCAGTTTTCCGACAGGAGGCGGGGGCTATGGCTACACCTTC.

The table lists this clone with a few counts. The chain joins TRBV6-5 to TRBJ2-7; TRBD2 matches 8 bases. Trimming removed 2 bases from V and 11 bases from J; junction bases left unmatched: 8. The length of the CDR3 is 13 residues. The V gene's germline CDR1 is MNHEY and CDR2 SVGAGI. The CDR3 here is CASSYQVAGFEYF. Here the CDR3 DNA reads TGTGCCAGCAGTTACCAGGTAGCGGGATTCGAGTACTTC.

This clone appeared a single time. This chain joins TRBV7-8 and TRBJ2-7, with a tentative D call TRBD1 (5 bases). Looked up from germline, CDR1 is SGHVS and CDR2 is FQNEAQ. The CDR3 has 15 amino acids. V shed 5 bases and J shed 5 bases, with 19 bases lying between them. CDR3 residues: CASSPPRAHPDEQYF. As DNA, the CDR3 is TGTGCCAGCAGCCCCCCCAGGGCCCACCCCGACGAGCAGTACTTC.

As concerns this clone: The same CDR3 is also encoded by other DNA sequences in this sample. The chain joins TRBV5-1 to TRBJ2-3, with 7 bases aligning to TRBD2. Germline V gives CDR1 SGHRS, CDR2 YFSETQ. The CDR3 loop spans 16 amino acids. V lost 4 bases, J lost 1 base, and 9 bases stayed unmatched. The CDR3 is CASSRGLAGGTDTQYF. The CDR3 nucleotides are TGCGCCAGCAGCCGGGGACTGGCGGGAGGCACAGATACGCAGTATTTT.

The rearrangement joins TRBV6-5 to TRBJ1-1, with D perhaps matching TRBD1 (5 bases). The V and J ends lost 6 bases and 0 bases respectively, with 11 bases between them. Germline V gene sequence: CDR1 MNHEY, CDR2 SVGAGI. CDR3 size: 14 residues. The CDR3 region is CASSMAGMNTEAFF. CDR3 sequence (DNA): TGTGCCAGCAGCATGGCAGGGATGAACACTGAAGCTTTCTTT.

J is TRBJ1-5 and V is TRBV19; 7 bases match TRBD1. V shed 5 bases and J 1 base; nucleotides not matched to a gene: 11. CDR3 length: 17 amino acids. Germline values: CDR1 LNHDA, CDR2 SQIVND (reference sequence). The CDR3 nucleotides are TGTGCCAGTAGTCGCCAAAAGGAGACAGGGAGCAATCAGCCCCAGCATTTT. This gives the protein CASSRQKETGSNQPQHF. The full variable domain, completed using reference TRBV19 and TRBJ1-5, is DGGITQSPKYLFRKEGQNVTLSCEQNLNHDAMYWYRQDPGQGLRLIYYSQIVNDFQKGDIAEGYSVSREKKESFPLTVTSAQKNPTAFYLCASSRQKETGSNQPQHFGDGTRLSIL.

This clone has only one observation. The chain has TRBV9 and TRBJ2-6, with 13 bases aligning to TRBD2. V trimming: 3 bases; J trimming: 2 bases; junction bases outside the gene matches: 2. Per germline, CDR1 SGDLS and CDR2 YYNGEE. The CDR3 extends over 17 amino acids. In DNA, the CDR3 is TGTGCCAGCAGCGGGGGACTAGCGGGGACTGGGGCCAACGTCCTGACTTTC. Protein sequence: CASSGGLAGTGANVLTF.

The rearrangement joins TRBV11-2 to TRBJ2-1; 9 nucleotides align to TRBD2. The CDR3 contains 15 residues. Germline V lookup: CDR1 SGHAT, CDR2 FQNNGV. Trimming at V came to 4 bases and at J to 7 bases, leaving 8 bases not matched to a gene. CDR3 DNA sequence: TGTGCCAGCAGCTGGCGGGGGGGCTACCCTAATGAGCAGTTCTTC. Protein product: CASSWRGGYPNEQFF.

The chain employs TRBV11-2 and TRBJ2-7, with unresolved D. CDR3 length: 15 residues. V gave up 1 base and J gave up 0 bases, with 10 bases separating them. The V gene's germline CDR1 is SGHAT and CDR2 FQNNGV. CDR3 in amino acids: CASSLAAESSYEQYF. In DNA, the CDR3 is TGTGCCAGCAGCTTAGCGGCGGAGAGCTCCTACGAGCAGTACTTC.

This clone has just a few counts. This rearrangement joins TRBV2 to TRBJ1-5; D gene uncertain. Trimming pared 4 bases from V and 4 bases from J, leaving 20 bases between. Germline CDR1 and CDR2: SNHLY and FYNNEI. There are 17 residues in the CDR3. CDR3 in DNA: TGTGCCAGCAGTGCCCGACACCATGGGAGGCCGAATCAGCCCCAGCATTTT. Translating it yields CASSARHHGRPNQPQHF. Based on the CDR3 plus reference TRBV2 and TRBJ1-5, the full variable domain is EPEVTQTPSHQVTQMGQEVILRCVPISNHLYFYWYRQILGQKVEFLVSFYNNEISEKSEIFDDQFSVERPDGSNFTLKIRSTKLEDSAMYFCASSARHHGRPNQPQHFGDGTRLSIL.

In its sample, this clone was seen once. The chain employs TRBV6-5 and TRBJ1-1; 10 bases line up with TRBD1. Germline lookup yields CDR1 MNHEY and CDR2 SVGAGI. This CDR3 region has 15 residues. J lost 11 bases, V lost 4 bases, and 13 bases had no gene match. CDR3 nucleotide sequence: TGTGCCAGCAGTTTACGACCGGGACAGGGGCCCCGGGCTTTCTTT. Encoded protein: CASSLRPGQGPRAFF.

The CDR3 loop reads CASSVVGQGAVEAFF. The CDR3 bases are TGTGCCAGCAGCGTAGTGGGACAGGGGGCGGTTGAAGCTTTCTTT. V usage is TRBV9 and J usage is TRBJ1-1; 12 nucleotides align to TRBD1. CDR3 length: 15 residues. V gave up 0 bases and J gave up 7 bases; unmatched junction bases: 4. Per germline, CDR1 SGDLS and CDR2 YYNGEE.

The chain recombines TRBV19 with TRBJ1-1; 9 bases map to TRBD1. The CDR3 is 15 residues long. V gave up 5 bases and J gave up 4 bases; unmatched junction bases: 8. In germline, CDR1 is LNHDA, CDR2 SQIVND (reference sequence). The CDR3 region has the DNA TGTGCCAGTAGTGGAGGACAGGGGTTCGTCACTGAAGCTTTCTTT. This sequence encodes CASSGGQGFVTEAFF.

The gene calls are TRBV27 and TRBJ1-5; TRBD1 might be the D (5 bases). Germline CDR1 and CDR2: MNHEY and SMNVEV (reference sequence). This CDR3 spans 14 amino acids. Trimming removed 3 bases at V and 6 bases at J, with 12 bases between. The CDR3 DNA reads TGTGCCAGCAGTTTGTGGCAGGGAACTCAGCCCCAGCATTTT. Protein product: CASSLWQGTQPQHF.

The V call is TRBV14, the J call TRBJ2-5; unclear D gene. CDR3 length: 12 amino acids. Germline V gene lookup returns CDR1 SGHDN and CDR2 FVKESK. V dropped 0 bases and J dropped 7 bases, with 6 bases sitting between them. This chain's CDR3 is CASSQDRGTQYF. CDR3 sequence (DNA): TGTGCCAGCAGCCAAGATCGAGGGACCCAGTACTTC. Filled out from reference TRBV14 and TRBJ2-5, the complete variable domain reads EAGVTQFPSHSVIEKGQTVTLRCDPISGHDNLYWYRRVMGKEIKFLLHFVKESKQDESGMPNNRFLAERTGGTYSTLKVQPAELEDSGVYFCASSQDRGTQYFGPGTRLLVL.